This passage covers 2 T cell receptor beta chains from one sample sequenced in a study of cytomegalovirus exposure and HLA in healthy donors. With 60 Vbeta and 13 Jbeta primers, the PCR was carried out. The table came from immunoSEQ multiplex PCR; TCRdb's copy has only in-frame clones and leaves some out. The sample holds about 160,000 clones; approximately 72% are singletons and the top ten take roughly 2%. Material: PBMCs. Receptors originate from a female donor in good health and CMV-seronegative.

There are a few counts of this clone. The chain has TRBV5-6 and TRBJ1-2, with 10 bases matching TRBD1. With 3 bases clipped from V and 7 bases from J, the junction kept 9 bases outside the gene matches. The CDR3 has 15 residues. Germline V gives CDR1 SGHDT, CDR2 YYEEEE. The CDR3 DNA is TGTGCCAGCAGCTCCCGGGACAGGGGATCAGGTGGCTACACCTTC. Translation: CASSSRDRGSGGYTF. Combining the CDR3 with reference TRBV5-6 and TRBJ1-2 gives the whole variable domain DAGVTQSPTHLIKTRGQQVTLRCSPKSGHDTVSWYQQALGQGPQFIFQYYEEEERQRGNFPDRFSGHQFPNYSSELNVNALLLGDSALYLCASSSRDRGSGGYTFGSGTRLTVV.

The genes are TRBV5-6 and TRBJ1-2; D might be TRBD1 (5 bases). Trimming removed 7 bases at V and 4 bases at J, with 20 bases between. Germline V lookup: CDR1 SGHDT, CDR2 YYEEEE. The CDR3 covers 15 residues. In DNA form, the CDR3 reads TGTGCCAGCCGAACGCGGGGGGGTAGGGGCTATGGCTACACCTTC. Its translation: CASRTRGGRGYGYTF.